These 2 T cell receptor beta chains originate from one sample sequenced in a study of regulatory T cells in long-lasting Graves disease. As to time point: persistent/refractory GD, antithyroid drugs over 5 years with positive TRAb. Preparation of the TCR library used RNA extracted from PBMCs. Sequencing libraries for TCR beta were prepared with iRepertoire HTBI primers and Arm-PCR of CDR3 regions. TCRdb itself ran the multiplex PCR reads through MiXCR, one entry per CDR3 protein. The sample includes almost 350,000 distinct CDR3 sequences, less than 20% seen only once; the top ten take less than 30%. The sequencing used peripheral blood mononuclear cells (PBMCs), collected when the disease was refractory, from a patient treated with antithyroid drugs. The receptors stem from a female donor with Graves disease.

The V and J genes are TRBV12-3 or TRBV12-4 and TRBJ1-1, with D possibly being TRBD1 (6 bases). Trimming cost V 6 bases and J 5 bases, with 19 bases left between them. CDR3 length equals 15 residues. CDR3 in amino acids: CASSPTLQGRTEAFF. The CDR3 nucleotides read TGTGCCAGCAGCCCTACTCTACAGGGAAGAACTGAAGCTTTCTTT.

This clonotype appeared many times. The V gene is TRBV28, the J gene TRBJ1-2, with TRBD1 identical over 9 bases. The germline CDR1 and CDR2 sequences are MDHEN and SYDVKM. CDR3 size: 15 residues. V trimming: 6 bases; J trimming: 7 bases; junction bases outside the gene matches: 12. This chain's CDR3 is CASREKQGAGTGYTF. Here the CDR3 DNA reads TGTGCCAGCAGGGAGAAACAGGGGGCAGGAACTGGCTACACCTTC.